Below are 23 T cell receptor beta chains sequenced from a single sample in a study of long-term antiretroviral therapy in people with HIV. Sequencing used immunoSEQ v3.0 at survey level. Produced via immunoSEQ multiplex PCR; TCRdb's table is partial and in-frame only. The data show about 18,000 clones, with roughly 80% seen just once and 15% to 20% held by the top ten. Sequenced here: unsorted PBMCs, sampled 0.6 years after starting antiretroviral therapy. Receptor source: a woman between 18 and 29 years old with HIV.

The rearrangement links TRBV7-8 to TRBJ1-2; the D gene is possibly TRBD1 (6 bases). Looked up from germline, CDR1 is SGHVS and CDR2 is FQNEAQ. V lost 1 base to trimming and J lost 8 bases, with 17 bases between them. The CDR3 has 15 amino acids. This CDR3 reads CASSLEGHLLRGYTF. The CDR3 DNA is TGTGCCAGCAGCTTAGAGGGACACCTTTTGAGGGGCTACACCTTC.

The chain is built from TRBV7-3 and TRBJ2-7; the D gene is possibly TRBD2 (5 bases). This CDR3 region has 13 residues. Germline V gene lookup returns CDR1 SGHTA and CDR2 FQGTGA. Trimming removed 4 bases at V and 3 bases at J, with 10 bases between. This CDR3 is CASSYGLYYEQYF. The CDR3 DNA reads TGTGCCAGCAGCTATGGACTCTACTACGAGCAGTACTTC. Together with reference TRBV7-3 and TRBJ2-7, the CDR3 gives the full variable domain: GAGVSQTPSNKVTEKGKYVELRCDPISGHTALYWYRQSLGQGPEFLIYFQGTGAADDSGLPNDRFFAVRPEGSVSTLKIQRTERGDSAVYLCASSYGLYYEQYFGPGTRLTVT.

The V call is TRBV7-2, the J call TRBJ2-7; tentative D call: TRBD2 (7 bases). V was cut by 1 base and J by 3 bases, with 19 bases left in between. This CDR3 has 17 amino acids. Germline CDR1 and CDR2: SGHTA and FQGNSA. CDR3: CASSLVHLGGGGYEQYF. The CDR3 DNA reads TGTGCCAGCAGCTTAGTTCACTTGGGAGGGGGGGGCTACGAGCAGTACTTC.

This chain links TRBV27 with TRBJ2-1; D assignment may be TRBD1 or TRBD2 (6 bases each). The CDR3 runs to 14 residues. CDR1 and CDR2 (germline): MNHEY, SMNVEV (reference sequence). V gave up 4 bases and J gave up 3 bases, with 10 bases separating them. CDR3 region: CASSWGASYNEQFF. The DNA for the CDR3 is TGTGCCAGCAGTTGGGGGGCGAGCTACAATGAGCAGTTCTTC.

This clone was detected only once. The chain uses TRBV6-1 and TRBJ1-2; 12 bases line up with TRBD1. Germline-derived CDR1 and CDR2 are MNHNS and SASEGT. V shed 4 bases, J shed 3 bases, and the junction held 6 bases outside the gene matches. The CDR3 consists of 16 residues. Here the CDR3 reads CASSGDRGRADYGYTF. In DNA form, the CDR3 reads TGTGCCAGCAGTGGGGACAGGGGGCGAGCGGACTATGGCTACACCTTC.

CDR3 bases: TGTGCCAGCAGCCTGGAGTTAGCGGGAGCGTACGAGCAGTACTTC. Translated, it gives CASSLELAGAYEQYF. V gene TRBV7-2 combines with J gene TRBJ2-7; 9 nucleotides match TRBD2. Germline V gene sequence: CDR1 SGHTA, CDR2 FQGNSA. CDR3 length equals 15 residues. V was pared by 5 bases and J by 4 bases, with 9 bases of the junction left unmatched.

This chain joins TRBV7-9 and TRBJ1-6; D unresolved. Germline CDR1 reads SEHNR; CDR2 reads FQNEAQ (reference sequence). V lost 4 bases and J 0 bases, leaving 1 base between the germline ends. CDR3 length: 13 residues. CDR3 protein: CASSSSYNSPLHF. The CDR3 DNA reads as TGTGCCAGCAGCTCCTCCTATAATTCACCCCTCCACTTT.

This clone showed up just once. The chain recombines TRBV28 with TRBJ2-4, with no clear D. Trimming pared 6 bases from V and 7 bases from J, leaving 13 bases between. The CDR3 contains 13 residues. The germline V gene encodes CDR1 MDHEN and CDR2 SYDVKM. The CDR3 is CASRDLDRNIQYF. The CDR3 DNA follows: TGTGCCAGCAGGGATCTTGATCGTAACATTCAGTACTTC.

The CDR3, as DNA: TGTGCCAGCAGCTTTACCCGTAACTCCGGGACGCTTAGGACAGATACGCAGTATTTT. Translated, it gives CASSFTRNSGTLRTDTQYF. The chain joins TRBV13 to TRBJ2-3; TRBD1 or TRBD2 may be the D gene (5 bases each). V was shortened by 3 bases and J by 3 bases, with 25 bases between the two germline ends. Germline CDR1 and CDR2: PRHDT and FYEKMQ (reference sequence). This CDR3 spans 19 amino acids.

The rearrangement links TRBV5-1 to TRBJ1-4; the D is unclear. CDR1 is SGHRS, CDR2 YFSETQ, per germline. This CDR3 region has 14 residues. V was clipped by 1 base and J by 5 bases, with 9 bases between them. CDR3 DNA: TGCGCCAGCAGCTTGATTGCGGGAAATGAAAAACTGTTTTTT. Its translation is CASSLIAGNEKLFF. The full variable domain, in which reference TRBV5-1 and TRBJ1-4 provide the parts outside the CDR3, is KAGVTQTPRYLIKTRGQQVTLSCSPISGHRSVSWYQQTPGQGLQFLFEYFSETQRNKGNFPGRFSGRQFSNSRSEMNVSTLELGDSALYLCASSLIAGNEKLFFGSGTQLSVL.

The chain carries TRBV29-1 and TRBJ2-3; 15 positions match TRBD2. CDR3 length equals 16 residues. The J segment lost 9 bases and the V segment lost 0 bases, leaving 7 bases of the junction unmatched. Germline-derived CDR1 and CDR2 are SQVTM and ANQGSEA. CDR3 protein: CSVEDLGLAGGQTQYF. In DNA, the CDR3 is TGCAGCGTTGAAGACCTAGGACTAGCGGGGGGGCAAACGCAGTATTTT.

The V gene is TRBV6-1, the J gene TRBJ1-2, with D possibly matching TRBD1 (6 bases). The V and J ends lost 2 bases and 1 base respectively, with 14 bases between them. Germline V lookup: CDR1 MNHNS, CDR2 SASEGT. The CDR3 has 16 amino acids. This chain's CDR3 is CASSELFAGDNYGYTF. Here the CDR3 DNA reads TGTGCCAGCAGTGAACTTTTTGCAGGGGATAACTATGGCTACACCTTC.

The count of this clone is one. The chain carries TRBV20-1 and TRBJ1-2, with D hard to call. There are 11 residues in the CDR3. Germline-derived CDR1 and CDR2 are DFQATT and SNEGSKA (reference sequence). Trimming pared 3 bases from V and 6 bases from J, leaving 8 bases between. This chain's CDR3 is CSARLNDGYTF. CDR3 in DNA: TGCAGTGCTAGGTTAAATGATGGCTACACCTTC.

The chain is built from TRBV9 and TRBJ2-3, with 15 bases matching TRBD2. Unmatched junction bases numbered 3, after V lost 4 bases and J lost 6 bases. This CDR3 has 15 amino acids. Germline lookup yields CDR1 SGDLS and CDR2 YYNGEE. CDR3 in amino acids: CASSYGLAGGDTQYF. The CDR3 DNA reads TGTGCCAGCAGCTACGGACTAGCGGGAGGGGATACGCAGTATTTT.

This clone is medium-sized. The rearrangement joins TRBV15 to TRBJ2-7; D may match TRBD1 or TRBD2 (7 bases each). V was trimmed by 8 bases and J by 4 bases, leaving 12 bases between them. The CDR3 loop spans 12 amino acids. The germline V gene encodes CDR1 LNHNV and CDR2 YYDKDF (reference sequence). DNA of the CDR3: TGTGCCACCTCAGGGGGAGGGTACGAGCAGTACTTC. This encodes CATSGGGYEQYF.

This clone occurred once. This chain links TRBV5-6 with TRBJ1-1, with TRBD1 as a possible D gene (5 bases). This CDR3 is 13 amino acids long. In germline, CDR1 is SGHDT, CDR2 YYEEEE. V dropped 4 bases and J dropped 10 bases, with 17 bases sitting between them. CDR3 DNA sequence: TGTGCCAGCAGCCCCCTCCAGGGAGGCGCAGCTTTCTTT. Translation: CASSPLQGGAAFF.

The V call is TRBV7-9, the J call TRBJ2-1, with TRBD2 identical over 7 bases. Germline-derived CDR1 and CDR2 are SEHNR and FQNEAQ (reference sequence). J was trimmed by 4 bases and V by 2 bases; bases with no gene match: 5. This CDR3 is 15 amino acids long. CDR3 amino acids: CASSLRLAAYNEQFF. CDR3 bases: TGTGCCAGCAGCTTACGGCTAGCGGCTTACAATGAGCAGTTCTTC.

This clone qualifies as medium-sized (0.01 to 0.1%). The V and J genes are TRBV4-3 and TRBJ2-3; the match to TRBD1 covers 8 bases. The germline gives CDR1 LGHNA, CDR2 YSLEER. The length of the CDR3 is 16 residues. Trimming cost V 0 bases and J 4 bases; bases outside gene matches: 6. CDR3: CASSQDLGQGSDTQYF. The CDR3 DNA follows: TGCGCCAGCAGCCAAGATTTAGGACAGGGTTCAGATACGCAGTATTTT.

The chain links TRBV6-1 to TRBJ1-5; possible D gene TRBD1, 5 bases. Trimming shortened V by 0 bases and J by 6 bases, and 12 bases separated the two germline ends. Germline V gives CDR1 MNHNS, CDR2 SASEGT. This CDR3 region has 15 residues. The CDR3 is CASSEAQGGGQPQHF. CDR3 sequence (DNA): TGTGCCAGCAGTGAAGCTCAGGGAGGAGGTCAGCCCCAGCATTTT.

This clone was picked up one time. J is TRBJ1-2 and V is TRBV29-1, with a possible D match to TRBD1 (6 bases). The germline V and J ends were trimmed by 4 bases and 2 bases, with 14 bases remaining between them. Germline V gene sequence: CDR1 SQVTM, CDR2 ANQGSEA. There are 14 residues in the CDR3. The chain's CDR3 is CSVVPRGHNYGYTF. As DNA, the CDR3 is TGCAGCGTTGTTCCTCGGGGGCACAACTATGGCTACACCTTC.

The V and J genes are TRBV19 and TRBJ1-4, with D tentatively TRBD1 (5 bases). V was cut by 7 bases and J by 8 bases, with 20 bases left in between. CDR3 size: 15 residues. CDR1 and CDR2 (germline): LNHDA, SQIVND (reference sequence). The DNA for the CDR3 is TGTGCCAGTACTCTGAGGGGCCAGGGAGGAGAAAAACTGTTTTTT. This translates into CASTLRGQGGEKLFF.

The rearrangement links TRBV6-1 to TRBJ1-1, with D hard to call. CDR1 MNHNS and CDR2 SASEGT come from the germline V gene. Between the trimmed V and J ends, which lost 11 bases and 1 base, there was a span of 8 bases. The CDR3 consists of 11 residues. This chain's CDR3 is CAGKTNTEAFF. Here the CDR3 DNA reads TGTGCCGGAAAAACGAACACTGAAGCTTTCTTT.

The CDR3 reads CASSQGMTGELFF. The CDR3 DNA is TGTGCCAGCTCCCAGGGGATGACCGGGGAGCTGTTTTTT. The chain uses TRBV11-3 and TRBJ2-2; maybe TRBD1 (6 bases). The V gene's germline CDR1 is SGHNT and CDR2 YENEEA. Trimming removed 8 bases at V and 5 bases at J, with 12 bases between. CDR3 length equals 13 residues.